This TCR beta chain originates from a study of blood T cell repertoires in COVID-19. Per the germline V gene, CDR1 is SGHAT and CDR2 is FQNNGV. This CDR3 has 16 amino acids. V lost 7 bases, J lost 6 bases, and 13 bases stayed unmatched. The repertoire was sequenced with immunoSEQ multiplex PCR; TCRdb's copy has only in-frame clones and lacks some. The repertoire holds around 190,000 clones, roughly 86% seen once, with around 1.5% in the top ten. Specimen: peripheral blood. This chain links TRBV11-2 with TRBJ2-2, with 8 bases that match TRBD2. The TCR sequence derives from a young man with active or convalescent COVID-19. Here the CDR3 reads CASKDEPGLAPGELFF. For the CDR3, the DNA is TGTGCCAGCAAAGACGAGCCCGGACTAGCCCCCGGGGAGCTGTTTTTT.